The entry below gives a single TCR beta chain sequence along with its context. Assay: immunoSEQ multiplex PCR; the TCRdb copy retains only in-frame clones and omits some. The sample yields over 200,000 clones, around 84% seen once. These data originate in a study of blood T cell repertoires in COVID-19. The trim removed 3 bases at V and 2 bases at J, leaving 6 bases unmatched. Germline V lookup: CDR1 DFQATT, CDR2 SNEGSKA (reference sequence). The CDR3 totals 14 residues. This receptor was taken from a man between 18 and 29 years old who had recovered from COVID-19. Sequencing was performed on PBMCs or T cells enriched from blood (not recorded which). The rearrangement uses TRBV20-1 and TRBJ2-5; 7 bases are a match to TRBD2. Here the CDR3 reads CSASSWTSQETQYF. The CDR3 region has the DNA TGCAGTGCTAGTTCATGGACTAGTCAAGAGACCCAGTACTTC.